This is a list of T cell receptor beta chains from one sample in a study of a mutant IDH1 vaccine in newly diagnosed glioma. TCRdb keeps only in-frame clones here, not all; method: immunoSEQ multiplex PCR. The sample shows tens of thousands of clones, approximately 89% of them seen only once. These receptors lack a known antigen. The sample here was PBMCs, taken from a glioma patient whose treatment included an IDH1 peptide vaccine. Receptors originate from a woman in her forties or fifties with glioma. Each CDR3 is given with its conserved first and last residue. Part of the rows lack a size; the others show once, few, many or a class for expanded clones.

V gene,clone size,J gene,CDR3 protein
TRBV6-5,.,TRBJ2-7,CASSYGGGASYEQYF
TRBV5-1,.,TRBJ2-7,CASSLALAGKGDEQYF
TRBV6-6,.,TRBJ2-5,CASTRYGGETQYF
TRBV27,.,TRBJ2-7,CASSTSGTASYEQYF
TRBV13,.,TRBJ1-4,CASSPTDNEKLFF
TRBV7-9,.,TRBJ2-7,CASSLGGTGSYEQYF
TRBV10-3,.,TRBJ2-1,CAISLRQGDYNEQFF
TRBV9,.,TRBJ2-1,CASSVEPTGTYNEQFF
TRBV30,.,TRBJ1-2,CAWMGGEVPNYGYTF
TRBV5-1,once,TRBJ2-2,CASSSTQAMNTGELFF
TRBV7-9,.,TRBJ2-7,CASSFGQGARNEQYF
TRBV11-2,.,TRBJ1-4,CASSLSRTATNEKLFF
TRBV7-2,once,TRBJ2-1,CASSLDSAREQFF
TRBV28,.,TRBJ1-6,CASSLDRGDSAPLHF
TRBV13,.,TRBJ2-2,CASSFRTSPNTGELFF
TRBV7-3,once,TRBJ1-1,CASSLQEDTEAFF
TRBV29-1,.,TRBJ2-1,CSVDRGGNNEQFF
TRBV29-1,few,TRBJ1-1,CSVVRTTTNTEAFF
TRBV28,.,TRBJ2-1,CASSSNRGPYNEQFF
TRBV19,.,TRBJ2-3,CASKIQGPSTDTQYF
TRBV29-1,.,TRBJ2-1,CSGNRGSNEQFF
TRBV2,.,TRBJ2-5,CASRASRTSEKTQYF